These 24 T cell receptor beta chains were sequenced from one sample in a study of blood T cell repertoires in COVID-19 (dated by TCRdb to 2018 to 2020). Receptor amplification or capture employed the immunoSEQ multiplex PCR assay. Not all clones reach the TCRdb copy of this immuneACCESS table, which keeps in-frame sequences only. Checked studies attribute under half of the gap to unresolved V genes and leave the rest unexplained. This sample has 87,000 or so clones in its table, and about 85% of those were observed once. The ten top clones hold approximately 3% of the sample. Sequencing was carried out using peripheral blood. These receptors originate from a woman older than 75 with COVID-19, enrolled during active disease.

The chain couples TRBV6-2 or TRBV6-3 to TRBJ1-2; 11 nucleotides line up with TRBD1. Trimming took 6 bases from V and 4 from J; bases not matched to a gene: 10. CDR1 is MNHEY, CDR2 SVGEGT, per germline. This CDR3 has 16 residues. DNA for the CDR3: TGTGCCAGCAGACCTCCACCGGGACAGGGGGTCTATGGCTACACCTTC. Translation gives CASRPPPGQGVYGYTF.

This clone was seen only once. The chain carries TRBV2 and TRBJ2-7; D is possibly TRBD2 (6 bases). The germline gives CDR1 SNHLY, CDR2 FYNNEI. V dropped 4 bases and J dropped 3 bases, with 13 bases sitting between them. The CDR3 has 14 residues. CDR3: CASSAAGLGYEQYF. CDR3 DNA: TGTGCCAGCAGTGCCGCGGGGCTGGGCTACGAGCAGTACTTC.

The CDR3 nucleotides read TGTGCCAGCAGGCGAGATGCGGACAGGGGTTACCAGCCCCAGCATTTT. This translates into CASRRDADRGYQPQHF. The V and J genes are TRBV2 and TRBJ1-5, with 9 nucleotides matching TRBD1. This CDR3 contains 16 residues. The trim removed 6 bases at V and 7 bases at J, leaving 13 bases unmatched. Germline values: CDR1 SNHLY, CDR2 FYNNEI.

This chain uses TRBV12-5 with TRBJ2-7; TRBD2 might be the D (5 bases). Germline V gene sequence: CDR1 LGHNT, CDR2 FRNRAP. V was pared by 3 bases and J by 0 bases, with 18 bases between. The CDR3 has 17 amino acids. CDR3 residues: CASGFTVPGYDSYEQYF. CDR3 sequence (DNA): TGTGCTAGTGGTTTCACTGTCCCGGGGTACGACTCCTACGAGCAGTACTTC.

V is TRBV7-3 and J is TRBJ2-7, with D possibly TRBD1 on 5 matching bases. V was trimmed by 2 bases and J by 1 base, leaving 12 bases between them. The CDR3 length is 15 residues. Per the germline V gene, CDR1 is SGHTA and CDR2 is FQGTGA. The CDR3 coding sequence is TGTGCCAGCAGCTTACGGAGTGGGGCTTCCTACGAGCAGTACTTC. It codes for CASSLRSGASYEQYF.

The chain carries TRBV5-1 and TRBJ2-5; 13 nucleotides align to TRBD2. CDR1 is SGHRS, CDR2 YFSETQ, per germline. The CDR3 runs to 17 residues. J was trimmed by 4 bases and V by 1 base; bases with no gene match: 7. The chain's CDR3 is CASSLTSGRASGETQYF. CDR3 coding DNA: TGCGCCAGCAGCTTGACTAGCGGGAGGGCCTCGGGAGAGACCCAGTACTTC.

This clone has only a few counts. The chain employs TRBV2 and TRBJ2-7, with a tentative D call TRBD1 (6 bases). The CDR3 loop spans 13 amino acids. The germline V and J ends were trimmed by 6 bases and 7 bases, with 16 bases remaining between them. CDR1 is SNHLY and CDR2 is FYNNEI in the germline V gene. The CDR3 nucleotides read TGTGCCAGCAGGAGGACAGCTGTGAGTGAGCAGTACTTC. Amino acids: CASRRTAVSEQYF. The full variable domain, in which reference TRBV2 and TRBJ2-7 provide the parts outside the CDR3, is EPEVTQTPSHQVTQMGQEVILRCVPISNHLYFYWYRQILGQKVEFLVSFYNNEISEKSEIFDDQFSVERPDGSNFTLKIRSTKLEDSAMYFCASRRTAVSEQYFGPGTRLTVT.

The chain is built from TRBV3-1 (or the pseudogene TRBV3-2) and TRBJ1-5; D uncertain. V was clipped by 4 bases and J by 5 bases, with 9 bases between them. Germline values: CDR1 LGHDT, CDR2 YNNKEL (reference sequence). The CDR3 contains 13 residues. The CDR3 sequence is CASSLGADQPQHF. CDR3 in DNA: TGTGCCAGCAGCCTGGGAGCGGATCAGCCCCAGCATTTT.

The genes are TRBV30 and TRBJ1-2; D ambiguous. This CDR3 is built from 13 residues. V was shortened by 3 bases and J by 4 bases, with 12 bases between the two germline ends. Germline V gene data show CDR1 as GTSNPN and CDR2 as SVGIG (reference sequence). CDR3 sequence: CAWSAGYGYGYTF. The CDR3 DNA is TGTGCCTGGAGCGCCGGGTATGGCTATGGCTACACCTTC.

This chain connects TRBV6-2 or TRBV6-3 to TRBJ2-4; 11 positions agree with TRBD2. J lost 7 bases, V lost 5 bases, and 4 bases had no gene match. CDR1 is MNHEY and CDR2 is SVGEGT in the germline V gene. The CDR3 sequence is 14 residues long. Here the CDR3 reads CASSRLAGLNIQYF. In DNA, the CDR3 is TGTGCCAGCAGTCGACTAGCGGGGCTGAACATTCAGTACTTC.

The gene calls are TRBV19 and TRBJ2-3, with a tentative D call TRBD1 (5 bases). Per the germline V gene, CDR1 is LNHDA and CDR2 is SQIVND (reference sequence). This CDR3 comprises 14 residues. The V end lost 5 bases, the J end lost 1 base, and 10 bases lay between the germline ends. Written as DNA, the CDR3 is TGTGCCAGTAGTCCACAGGCGCGCACAGATACGCAGTATTTT. Protein product: CASSPQARTDTQYF. The full variable domain, rest sourced from reference TRBV19 and TRBJ2-3, is DGGITQSPKYLFRKEGQNVTLSCEQNLNHDAMYWYRQDPGQGLRLIYYSQIVNDFQKGDIAEGYSVSREKKESFPLTVTSAQKNPTAFYLCASSPQARTDTQYFGPGTRLTVL.

The rearrangement joins TRBV28 to TRBJ2-7; TRBD1 agrees at 7 bases. Germline values: CDR1 MDHEN, CDR2 SYDVKM. The CDR3 extends over 14 amino acids. J was trimmed by 7 bases and V by 3 bases; bases with no gene match: 9. The CDR3 loop is CASSFYRTGGEQYF. In nucleotides, the CDR3 is TGTGCCAGCAGTTTTTATCGGACAGGCGGAGAGCAGTACTTC.

The chain uses TRBV10-2 and TRBJ2-7, with 8 bases that match TRBD2. Trimming removed 2 bases from V and 9 bases from J; junction bases left unmatched: 3. Germline loops: CDR1 WSHSY, CDR2 SAAADI. The CDR3 sequence is 12 residues long. CDR3 bases: TGCGCCAGCAGTGAGGCCGGGGGGGTGCAGTACTTC. This encodes CASSEAGGVQYF.

This chain uses TRBV7-2 with TRBJ2-1; D may be TRBD2 (5 bases). This CDR3 is 15 amino acids long. Trimming took off 3 bases at V and 3 bases at J, with 12 bases between the two ends. Germline CDR1 SGHTA, CDR2 FQGNSA. DNA of the CDR3: TGTGCCAGCAGCTTTACGACGGGGTACTACAATGAGCAGTTCTTC. Protein: CASSFTTGYYNEQFF.

The chain carries TRBV3-1 (or the pseudogene TRBV3-2) and TRBJ2-3; 7 positions agree with TRBD2. This CDR3 contains 14 residues. Germline-derived CDR1 and CDR2 are LGHDT and YNNKEL (reference sequence). After removal of 6 bases from V and 0 bases from J, the junction contained 3 bases not matched to a gene. CDR3 sequence: CASSLSGSTDTQYF. In DNA form, the CDR3 reads TGTGCCAGCAGTCTTAGCGGGAGCACAGATACGCAGTATTTT.

The V and J genes are TRBV19 and TRBJ1-1; TRBD1 matches at 8 bases. Germline CDR1 and CDR2: LNHDA and SQIVND (reference sequence). CDR3 size: 14 residues. The trim removed 4 bases at V and 5 bases at J, leaving 6 bases unmatched. The CDR3 reads CASSTWTGPTEAFF. In DNA, the CDR3 is TGTGCCAGTAGTACCTGGACAGGGCCGACTGAAGCTTTCTTT.

The chain uses TRBV20-1 and TRBJ1-1; D is uncertain. Germline-derived CDR1 and CDR2 are DFQATT and SNEGSKA (reference sequence). The V end was cut by 3 bases, the J end by 1 base, with 6 bases between. The CDR3 contains 12 residues. The CDR3 bases are TGCAGTGCTAGTGCGGGGAACACTGAAGCTTTCTTT. This codes for CSASAGNTEAFF.

The CDR3 reads CASSQDTPTSGGAGDTQYF. The DNA of the CDR3 is TGCGCCAGCAGCCAAGATACCCCTACTAGCGGGGGGGCCGGGGATACGCAGTATTTT. The chain couples TRBV4-1 to TRBJ2-3, with 13 bases matching TRBD2. The J segment lost 6 bases and the V segment lost 0 bases, leaving 12 bases of the junction unmatched. Germline CDR1 and CDR2: MGHRA and YSYEKL. The CDR3 loop spans 19 amino acids.

This clone was counted only a few times. The identical CDR3 is also encoded by other nucleotide sequences in the sample. V is TRBV28 and J is TRBJ2-7; possible D gene TRBD2, 5 bases. This CDR3 spans 13 amino acids. The germline V gene has CDR1 MDHEN and CDR2 SYDVKM. Trimming pared 3 bases from V and 1 base from J, leaving 7 bases between. For the CDR3, the DNA is TGTGCCAGCAGTTTTGGCGGGTCCTACGAGCAGTACTTC. Its protein is CASSFGGSYEQYF. Based on the CDR3 plus reference TRBV28 and TRBJ2-7, the full variable domain is DVKVTQSSRYLVKRTGEKVFLECVQDMDHENMFWYRQDPGLGLRLIYFSYDVKMKEKGDIPEGYSVSREKKERFSLILESASTNQTSMYLCASSFGGSYEQYFGPGTRLTVT.

The chain couples TRBV30 to TRBJ2-1; TRBD1 agrees at 10 bases. Germline-derived CDR1 and CDR2 are GTSNPN and SVGIG (reference sequence). This CDR3 has 16 residues. V gave up 3 bases and J gave up 10 bases; unmatched junction bases: 15. In DNA, the CDR3 is TGTGCCTGGAGCCGCGACAGGGGGCAGGTTGTTGGGGAGCAGTTCTTC. It codes for CAWSRDRGQVVGEQFF.

In nucleotides, the CDR3 is TGTGCCACCAGTGATTTGGGGACAGGGGCAGATACGCAGTATTTT. Translation: CATSDLGTGADTQYF. This chain uses TRBV24-1 with TRBJ2-3, with 10 bases that match TRBD1. Trimming cost V 0 bases and J 4 bases; bases outside gene matches: 0. The CDR3 consists of 15 residues. Germline V gives CDR1 KGHDR, CDR2 SFDVKD.

J is TRBJ1-2 and V is TRBV18; unclear D gene. Trimming cost V 3 bases and J 4 bases, with 21 bases left between them. CDR1 is KGHSH, CDR2 LQKENI, per germline. CDR3 length equals 17 residues. The CDR3, as DNA: TGTGCCAGCTCACCGTACAGTGATTCAATTTACCTCTATGGCTACACCTTC. This sequence encodes CASSPYSDSIYLYGYTF.

This clone was observed once. The genes are TRBV20-1 and TRBJ2-7; no reliable D call. This CDR3 comprises 11 residues. Germline CDR1 and CDR2: DFQATT and SNEGSKA (reference sequence). V was trimmed by 1 base and J by 3 bases, leaving 4 bases between them. The CDR3 region has the DNA TGCAGTGCTAGAGGCGGCTACGAGCAGTACTTC. Translating gives CSARGGYEQYF.

The CDR3 coding sequence is TGTGCCAGTAGACACAGGGTTGGGGCCAACGTCCTGACTTTC. Its translation: CASRHRVGANVLTF. V is TRBV19 and J is TRBJ2-6, with a tentative D call TRBD1 (6 bases). Germline lookup yields CDR1 LNHDA and CDR2 SQIVND (reference sequence). The CDR3 extends over 14 amino acids. With 6 bases removed from V and 3 bases from J, the gap between germline ends came to 9 bases.